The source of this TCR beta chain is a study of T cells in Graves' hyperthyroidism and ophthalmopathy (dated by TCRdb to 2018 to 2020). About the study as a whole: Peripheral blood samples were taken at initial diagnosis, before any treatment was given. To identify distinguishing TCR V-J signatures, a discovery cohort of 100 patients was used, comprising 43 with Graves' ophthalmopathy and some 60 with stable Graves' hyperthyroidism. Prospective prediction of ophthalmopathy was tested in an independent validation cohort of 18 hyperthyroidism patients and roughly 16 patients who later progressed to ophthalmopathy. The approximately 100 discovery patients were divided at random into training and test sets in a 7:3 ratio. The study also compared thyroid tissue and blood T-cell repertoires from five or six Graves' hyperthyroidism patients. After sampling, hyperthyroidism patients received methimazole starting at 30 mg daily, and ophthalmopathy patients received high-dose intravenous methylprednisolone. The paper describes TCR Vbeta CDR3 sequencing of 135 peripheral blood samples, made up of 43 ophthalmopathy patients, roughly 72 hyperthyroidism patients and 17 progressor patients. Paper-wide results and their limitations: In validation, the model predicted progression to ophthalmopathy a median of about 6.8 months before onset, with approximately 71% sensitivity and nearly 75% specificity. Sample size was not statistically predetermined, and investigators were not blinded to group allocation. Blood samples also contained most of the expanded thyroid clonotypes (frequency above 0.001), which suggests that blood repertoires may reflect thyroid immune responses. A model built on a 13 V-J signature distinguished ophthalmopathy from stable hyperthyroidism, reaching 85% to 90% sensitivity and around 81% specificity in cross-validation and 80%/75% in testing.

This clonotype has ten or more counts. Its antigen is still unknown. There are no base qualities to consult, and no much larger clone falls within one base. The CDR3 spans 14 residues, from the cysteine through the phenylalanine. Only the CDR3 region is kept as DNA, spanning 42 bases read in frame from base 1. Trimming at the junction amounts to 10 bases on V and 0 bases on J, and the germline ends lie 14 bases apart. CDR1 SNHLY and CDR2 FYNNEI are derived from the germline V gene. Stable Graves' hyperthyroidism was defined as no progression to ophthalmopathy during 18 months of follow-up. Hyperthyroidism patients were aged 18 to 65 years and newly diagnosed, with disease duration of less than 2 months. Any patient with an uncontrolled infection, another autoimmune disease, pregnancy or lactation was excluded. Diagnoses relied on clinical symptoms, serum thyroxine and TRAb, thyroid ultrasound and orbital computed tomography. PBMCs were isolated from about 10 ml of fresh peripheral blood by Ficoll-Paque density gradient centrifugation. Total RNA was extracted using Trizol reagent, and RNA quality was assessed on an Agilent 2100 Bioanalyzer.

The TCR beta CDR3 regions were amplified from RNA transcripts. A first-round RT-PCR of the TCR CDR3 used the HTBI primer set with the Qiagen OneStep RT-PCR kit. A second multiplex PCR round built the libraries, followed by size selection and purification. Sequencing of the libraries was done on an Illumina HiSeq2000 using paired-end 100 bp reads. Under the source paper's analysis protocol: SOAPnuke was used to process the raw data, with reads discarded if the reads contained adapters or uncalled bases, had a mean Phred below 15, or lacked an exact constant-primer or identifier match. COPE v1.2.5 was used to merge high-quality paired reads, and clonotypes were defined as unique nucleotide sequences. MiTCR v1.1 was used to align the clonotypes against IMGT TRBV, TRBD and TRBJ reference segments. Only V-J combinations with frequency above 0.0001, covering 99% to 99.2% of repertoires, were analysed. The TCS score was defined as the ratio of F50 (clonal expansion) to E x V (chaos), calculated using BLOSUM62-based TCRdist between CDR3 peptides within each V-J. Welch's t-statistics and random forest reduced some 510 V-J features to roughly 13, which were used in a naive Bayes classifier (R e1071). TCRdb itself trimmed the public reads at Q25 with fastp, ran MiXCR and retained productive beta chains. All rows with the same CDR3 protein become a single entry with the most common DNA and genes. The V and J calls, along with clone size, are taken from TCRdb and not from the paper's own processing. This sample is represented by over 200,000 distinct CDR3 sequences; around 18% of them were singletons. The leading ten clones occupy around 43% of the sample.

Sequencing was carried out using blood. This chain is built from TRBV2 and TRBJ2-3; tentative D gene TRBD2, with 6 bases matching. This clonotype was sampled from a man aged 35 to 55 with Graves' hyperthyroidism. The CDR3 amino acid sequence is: CATRGGTSTDTQYF. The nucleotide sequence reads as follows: TGTGCCACCCGGGGCGGGACCAGCACAGATACGCAGTATTTT.